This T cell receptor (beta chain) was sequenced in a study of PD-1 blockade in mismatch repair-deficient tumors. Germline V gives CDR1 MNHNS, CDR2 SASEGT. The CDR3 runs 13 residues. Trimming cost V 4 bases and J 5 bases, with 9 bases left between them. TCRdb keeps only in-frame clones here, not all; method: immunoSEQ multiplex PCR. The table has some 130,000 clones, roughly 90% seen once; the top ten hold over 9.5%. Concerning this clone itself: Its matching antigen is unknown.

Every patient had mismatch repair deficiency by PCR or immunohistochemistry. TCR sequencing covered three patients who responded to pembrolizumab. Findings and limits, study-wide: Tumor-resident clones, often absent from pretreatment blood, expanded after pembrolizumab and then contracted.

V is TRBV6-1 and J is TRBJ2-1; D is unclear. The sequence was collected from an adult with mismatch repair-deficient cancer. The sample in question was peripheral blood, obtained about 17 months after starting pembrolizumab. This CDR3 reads CASSAEENNEQFF. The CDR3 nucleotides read TGTGCCAGCAGTGCTGAAGAGAACAATGAGCAGTTCTTC.